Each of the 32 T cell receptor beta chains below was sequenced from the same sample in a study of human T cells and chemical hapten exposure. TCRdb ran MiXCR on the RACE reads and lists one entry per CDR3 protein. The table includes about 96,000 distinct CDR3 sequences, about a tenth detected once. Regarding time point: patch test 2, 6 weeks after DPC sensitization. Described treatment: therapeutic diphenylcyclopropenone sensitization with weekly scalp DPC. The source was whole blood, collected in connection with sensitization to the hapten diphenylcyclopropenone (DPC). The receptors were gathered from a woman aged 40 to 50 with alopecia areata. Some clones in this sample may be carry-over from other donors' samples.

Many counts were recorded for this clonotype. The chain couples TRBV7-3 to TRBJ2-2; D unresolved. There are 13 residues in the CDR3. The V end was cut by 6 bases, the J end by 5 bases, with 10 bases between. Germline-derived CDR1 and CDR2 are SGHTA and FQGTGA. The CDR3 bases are TGTGCCAGCAGTTCTGGCGTGACCGGGGAGCTGTTTTTT. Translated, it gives CASSSGVTGELFF.

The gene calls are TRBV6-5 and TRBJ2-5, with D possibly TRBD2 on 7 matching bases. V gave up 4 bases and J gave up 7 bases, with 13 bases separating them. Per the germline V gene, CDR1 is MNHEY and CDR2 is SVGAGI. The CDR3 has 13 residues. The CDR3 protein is CASSSGGQWTQYF. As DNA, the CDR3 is TGTGCCAGCAGTTCGGGGGGACAATGGACCCAGTACTTC.

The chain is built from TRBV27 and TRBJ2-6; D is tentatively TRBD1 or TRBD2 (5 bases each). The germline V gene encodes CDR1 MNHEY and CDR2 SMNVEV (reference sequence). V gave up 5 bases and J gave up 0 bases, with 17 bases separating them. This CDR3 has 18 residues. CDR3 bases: TGTGCCAGCAGTCGATCAGGGACCCCTAACTCTGGGGCCAACGTCCTGACTTTC. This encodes CASSRSGTPNSGANVLTF.

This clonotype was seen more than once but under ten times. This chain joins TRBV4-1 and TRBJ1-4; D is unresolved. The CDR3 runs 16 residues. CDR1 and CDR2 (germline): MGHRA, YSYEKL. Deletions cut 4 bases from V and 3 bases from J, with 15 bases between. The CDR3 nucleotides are TGCGCCAGCAGCCCCTGGCGGGGTGGAGCTAATGAAAAACTGTTTTTT. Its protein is CASSPWRGGANEKLFF.

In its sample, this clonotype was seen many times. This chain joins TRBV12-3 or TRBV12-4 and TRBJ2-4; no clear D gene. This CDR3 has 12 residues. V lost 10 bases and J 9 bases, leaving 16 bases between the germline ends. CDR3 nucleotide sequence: TGTGCCACAGCTCCGAATCCAGGCATTCAGTACTTC. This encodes CATAPNPGIQYF.

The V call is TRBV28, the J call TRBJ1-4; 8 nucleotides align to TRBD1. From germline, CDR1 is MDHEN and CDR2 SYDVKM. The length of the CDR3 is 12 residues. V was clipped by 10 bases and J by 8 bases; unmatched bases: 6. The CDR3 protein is CATDRGREKLFF. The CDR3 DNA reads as TGTGCCACCGACAGGGGCAGAGAAAAACTGTTTTTT.

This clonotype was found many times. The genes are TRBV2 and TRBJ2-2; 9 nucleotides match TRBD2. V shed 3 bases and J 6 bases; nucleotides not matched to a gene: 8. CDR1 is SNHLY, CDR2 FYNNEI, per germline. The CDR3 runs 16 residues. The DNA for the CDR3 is TGTGCCAGCAGTGAGGGAGGACTAGCGAGGTCCGGGGAGCTGTTTTTT. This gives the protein CASSEGGLARSGELFF.

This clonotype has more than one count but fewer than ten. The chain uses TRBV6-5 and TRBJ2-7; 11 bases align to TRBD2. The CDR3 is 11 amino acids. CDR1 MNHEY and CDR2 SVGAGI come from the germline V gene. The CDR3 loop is CVSGRAYEQYF. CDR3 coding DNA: TGTGTTAGCGGGAGGGCATACGAGCAGTACTTC.

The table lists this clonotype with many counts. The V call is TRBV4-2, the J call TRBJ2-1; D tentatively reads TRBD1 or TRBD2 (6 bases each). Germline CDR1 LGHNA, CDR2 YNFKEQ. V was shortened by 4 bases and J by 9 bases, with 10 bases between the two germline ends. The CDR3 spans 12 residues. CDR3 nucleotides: TGTGCCAGCAGCCGGGGGGCGGGTGAGCAGTTCTTC. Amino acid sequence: CASSRGAGEQFF.

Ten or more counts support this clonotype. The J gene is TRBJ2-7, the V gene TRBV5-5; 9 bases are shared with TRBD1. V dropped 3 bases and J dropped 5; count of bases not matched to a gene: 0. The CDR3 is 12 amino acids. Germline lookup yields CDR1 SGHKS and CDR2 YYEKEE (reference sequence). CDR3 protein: CASSWTGDEQYF. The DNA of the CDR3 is TGTGCCAGCAGCTGGACAGGGGACGAGCAGTACTTC.

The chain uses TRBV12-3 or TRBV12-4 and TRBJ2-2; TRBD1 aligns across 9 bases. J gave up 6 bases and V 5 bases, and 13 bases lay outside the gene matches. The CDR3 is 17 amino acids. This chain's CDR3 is CASSLLGTGKRAGELFF. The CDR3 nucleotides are TGTGCCAGCAGTCTTTTGGGGACAGGGAAAAGGGCCGGGGAGCTGTTTTTT.

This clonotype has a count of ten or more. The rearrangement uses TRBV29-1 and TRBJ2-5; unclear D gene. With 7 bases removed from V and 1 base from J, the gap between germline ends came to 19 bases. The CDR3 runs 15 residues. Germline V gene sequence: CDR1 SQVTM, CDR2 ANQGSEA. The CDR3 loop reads CSADGRLYSQETQYF. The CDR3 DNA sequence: TGCAGCGCCGATGGACGGCTCTACTCCCAAGAGACCCAGTACTTC.

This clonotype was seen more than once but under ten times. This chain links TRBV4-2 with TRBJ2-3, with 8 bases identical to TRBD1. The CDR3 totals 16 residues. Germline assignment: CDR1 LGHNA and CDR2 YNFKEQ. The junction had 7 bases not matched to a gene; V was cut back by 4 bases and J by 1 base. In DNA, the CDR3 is TGTGCCAGCAGCCCCACACCGGGACAGGGCACAGATACGCAGTATTTT. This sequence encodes CASSPTPGQGTDTQYF.

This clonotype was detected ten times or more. The CDR3, as DNA: TGTGCCAGCAGTTCCTATGGACCGCTAGTAGATGAAAAACTGTTTTTT. Translated, it gives CASSSYGPLVDEKLFF. The gene calls are TRBV28 and TRBJ1-4; D is undetermined. This CDR3 has 16 residues. Trimming shortened V by 4 bases and J by 6 bases, and 18 bases separated the two germline ends. CDR1 and CDR2 from the germline V gene are MDHEN and SYDVKM. Filled out from reference TRBV28 and TRBJ1-4, the complete variable domain reads DVKVTQSSRYLVKRTGEKVFLECVQDMDHENMFWYRQDPGLGLRLIYFSYDVKMKEKGDIPEGYSVSREKKERFSLILESASTNQTSMYLCASSSYGPLVDEKLFFGSGTQLSVL.

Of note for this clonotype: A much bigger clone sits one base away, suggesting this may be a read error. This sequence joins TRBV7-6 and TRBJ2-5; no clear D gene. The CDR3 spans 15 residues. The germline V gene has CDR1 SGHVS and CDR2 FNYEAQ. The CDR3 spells CASSLAGYLAETQNF. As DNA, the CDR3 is TGTGCCAGCAGCTTAGCCGGGTACCTGGCGGAGACCCAGAACTTC.

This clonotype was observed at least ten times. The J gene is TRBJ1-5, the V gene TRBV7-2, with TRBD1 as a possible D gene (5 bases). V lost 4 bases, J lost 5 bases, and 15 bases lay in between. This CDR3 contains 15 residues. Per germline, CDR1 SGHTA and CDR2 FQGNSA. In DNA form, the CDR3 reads TGTGCCAGCAGCTCCAGACCGGGGGGAGATCAGCCCCAGCATTTT. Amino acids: CASSSRPGGDQPQHF.

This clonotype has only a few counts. As DNA, the CDR3 is TGTGCCAGTAGTATCGGACAGGGGGAAAACATTCAGTACTTC. It translates to CASSIGQGENIQYF. The V and J genes are TRBV19 and TRBJ2-4; the match to TRBD1 covers 10 bases. The ends lost 3 bases at V and 5 bases at J; junction bases unmatched: 1. The CDR3 runs 14 residues. CDR1 is LNHDA and CDR2 is SQIVND in the germline V gene (reference sequence).

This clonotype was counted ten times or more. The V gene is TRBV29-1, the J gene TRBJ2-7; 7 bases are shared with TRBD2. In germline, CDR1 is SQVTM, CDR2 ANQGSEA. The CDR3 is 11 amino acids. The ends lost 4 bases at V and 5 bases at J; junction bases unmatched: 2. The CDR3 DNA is TGCAGCGTTGGGGAGGGAGACGAGCAGTACTTC. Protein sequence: CSVGEGDEQYF.

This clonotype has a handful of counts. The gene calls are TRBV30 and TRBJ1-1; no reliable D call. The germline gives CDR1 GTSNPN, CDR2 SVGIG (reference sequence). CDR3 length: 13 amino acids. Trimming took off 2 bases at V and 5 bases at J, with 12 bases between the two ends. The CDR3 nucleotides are TGTGCCTGGAGTAATGGACTCGGGACTGAAGCTTTCTTT. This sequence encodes CAWSNGLGTEAFF.

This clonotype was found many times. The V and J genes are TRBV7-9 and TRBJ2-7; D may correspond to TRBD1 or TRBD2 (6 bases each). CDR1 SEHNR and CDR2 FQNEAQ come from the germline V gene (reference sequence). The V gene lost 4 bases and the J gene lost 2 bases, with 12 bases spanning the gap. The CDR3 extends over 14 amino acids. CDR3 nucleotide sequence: TGTGCCAGCAGCTGGGGGGCCTCTACCTACGAGCAGTACTTC. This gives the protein CASSWGASTYEQYF.

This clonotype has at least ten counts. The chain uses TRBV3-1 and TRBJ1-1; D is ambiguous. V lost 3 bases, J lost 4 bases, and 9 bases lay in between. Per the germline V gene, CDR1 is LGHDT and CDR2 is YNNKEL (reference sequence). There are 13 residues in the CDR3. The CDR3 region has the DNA TGTGCCAGCAGCCACGGATGGGGCACTGAAGCTTTCTTT. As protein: CASSHGWGTEAFF.

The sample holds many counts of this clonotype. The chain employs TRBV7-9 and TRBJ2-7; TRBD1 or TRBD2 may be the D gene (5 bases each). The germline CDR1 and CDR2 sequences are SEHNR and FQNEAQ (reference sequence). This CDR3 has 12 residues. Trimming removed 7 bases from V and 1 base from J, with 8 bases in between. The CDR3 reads CASMGDSYEQYF. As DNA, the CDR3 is TGTGCCAGCATGGGGGATTCCTACGAGCAGTACTTC.

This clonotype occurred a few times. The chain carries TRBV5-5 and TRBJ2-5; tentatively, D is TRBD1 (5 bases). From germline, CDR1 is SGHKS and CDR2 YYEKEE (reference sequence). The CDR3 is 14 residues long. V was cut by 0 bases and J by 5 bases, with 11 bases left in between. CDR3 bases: TGTGCCAGCAGCTTGGCTCAGGGTAGGGAGACCCAGTACTTC. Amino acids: CASSLAQGRETQYF.

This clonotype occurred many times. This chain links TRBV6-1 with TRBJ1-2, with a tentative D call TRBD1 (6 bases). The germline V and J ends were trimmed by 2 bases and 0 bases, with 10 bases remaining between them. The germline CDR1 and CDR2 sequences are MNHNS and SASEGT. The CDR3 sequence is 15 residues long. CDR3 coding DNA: TGTGCCAGCAGTGAACTGACAGGAGCTAACTATGGCTACACCTTC. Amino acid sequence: CASSELTGANYGYTF.

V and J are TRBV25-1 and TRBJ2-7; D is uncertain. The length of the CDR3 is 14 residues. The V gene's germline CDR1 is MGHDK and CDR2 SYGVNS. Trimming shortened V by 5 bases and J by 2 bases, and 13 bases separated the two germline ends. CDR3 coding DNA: TGTGCCAGCAGTCGAGGCTTCGAAGCCTACGAGCAGTACTTC. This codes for CASSRGFEAYEQYF.

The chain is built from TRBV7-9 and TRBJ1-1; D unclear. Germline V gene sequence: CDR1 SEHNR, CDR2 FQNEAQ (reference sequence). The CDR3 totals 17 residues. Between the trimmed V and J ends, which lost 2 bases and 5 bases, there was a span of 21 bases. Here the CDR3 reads CASSLRLARRRGTEAFF. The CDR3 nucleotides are TGTGCCAGCAGCTTAAGGTTGGCCAGGAGGCGAGGTACTGAAGCTTTCTTT.

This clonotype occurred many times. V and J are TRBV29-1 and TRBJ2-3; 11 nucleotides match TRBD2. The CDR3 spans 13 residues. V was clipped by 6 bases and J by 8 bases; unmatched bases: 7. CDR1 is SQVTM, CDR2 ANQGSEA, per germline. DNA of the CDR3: TGCAGCGTAACTAGCGGGAGTGTGGGTACGCAGTATTTT. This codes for CSVTSGSVGTQYF.

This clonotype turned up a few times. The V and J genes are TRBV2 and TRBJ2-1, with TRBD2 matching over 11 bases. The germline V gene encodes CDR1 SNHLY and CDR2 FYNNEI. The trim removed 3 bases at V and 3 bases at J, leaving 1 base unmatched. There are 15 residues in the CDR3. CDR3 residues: CASSEGTSGYNEQFF. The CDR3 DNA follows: TGTGCCAGCAGTGAGGGGACTAGCGGCTACAATGAGCAGTTCTTC.

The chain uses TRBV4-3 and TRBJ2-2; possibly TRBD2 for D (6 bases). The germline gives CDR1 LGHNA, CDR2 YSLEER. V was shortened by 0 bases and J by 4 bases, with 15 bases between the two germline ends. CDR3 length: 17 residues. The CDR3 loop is CASSQDEAGSRTGELFF. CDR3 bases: TGCGCCAGCAGCCAAGATGAGGCGGGGAGCCGCACCGGGGAGCTGTTTTTT.

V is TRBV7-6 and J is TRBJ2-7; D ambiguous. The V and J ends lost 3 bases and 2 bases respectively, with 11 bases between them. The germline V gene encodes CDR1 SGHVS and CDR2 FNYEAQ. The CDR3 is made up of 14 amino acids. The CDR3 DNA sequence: TGTGCCAGCAGCTTCGGCCAGGCGACCTACGAGCAGTACTTC. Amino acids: CASSFGQATYEQYF. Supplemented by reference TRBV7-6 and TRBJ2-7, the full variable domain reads GAGVSQSPRYKVTKRGQDVALRCDPISGHVSLYWYRQALGQGPEFLTYFNYEAQQDKSGLPNDRFSAERPEGSISTLTIQRTEQRDSAMYRCASSFGQATYEQYFGPGTRLTVT.

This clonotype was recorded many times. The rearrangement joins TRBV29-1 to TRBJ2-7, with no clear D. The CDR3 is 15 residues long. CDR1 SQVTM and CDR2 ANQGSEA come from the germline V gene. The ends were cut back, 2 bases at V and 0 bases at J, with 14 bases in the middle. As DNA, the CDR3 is TGCAGCGTTGAAATAATTGGGCAGATCTCCTACGAGCAGTACTTC. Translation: CSVEIIGQISYEQYF.

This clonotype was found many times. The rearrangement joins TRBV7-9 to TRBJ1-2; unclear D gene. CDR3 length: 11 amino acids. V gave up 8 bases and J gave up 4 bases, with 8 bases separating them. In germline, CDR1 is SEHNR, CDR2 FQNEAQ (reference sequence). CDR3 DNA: TGTGCCAGCCGGCCGGTCTATGGCTACACCTTC. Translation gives CASRPVYGYTF.